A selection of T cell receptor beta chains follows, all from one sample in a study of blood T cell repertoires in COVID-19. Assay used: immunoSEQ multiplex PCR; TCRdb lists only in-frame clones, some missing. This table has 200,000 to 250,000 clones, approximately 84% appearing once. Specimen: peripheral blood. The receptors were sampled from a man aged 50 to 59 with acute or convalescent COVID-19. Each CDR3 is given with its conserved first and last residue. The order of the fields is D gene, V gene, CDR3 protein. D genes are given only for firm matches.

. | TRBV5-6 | CASSEDSHSNEKLFF
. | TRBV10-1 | CASSESAGAYNEQFF
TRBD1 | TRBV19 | CASSRGTGGRSSPLHF
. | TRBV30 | CAWSAQVSGANVLTF
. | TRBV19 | CASRGRRTADNQPQHF
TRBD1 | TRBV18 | CASSSGTGDTYGYTF
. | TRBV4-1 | CASSQVGREYSNQPQHF
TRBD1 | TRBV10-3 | CAISVGTGGFGYTF
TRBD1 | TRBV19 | CASNPGDSYQPQHF
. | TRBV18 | CASSPPWGLGTEAFF
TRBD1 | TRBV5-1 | CASSRTGGNTEAFF
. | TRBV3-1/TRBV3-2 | CASSPGHSHRGNQPQHF
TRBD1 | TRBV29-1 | CSVRRDRGSYEQFF
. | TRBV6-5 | CASSYNPDGRSTF
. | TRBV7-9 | CASSLGAPLIYEQYF
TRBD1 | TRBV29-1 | CSVADRGWAQPQHF
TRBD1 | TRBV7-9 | CASSLQGDSPLHF
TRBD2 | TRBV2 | CASQGLAGGADTQYF
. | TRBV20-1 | CSASQGQTGNTIYF
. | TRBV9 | CASSVEGRGQSEQYF
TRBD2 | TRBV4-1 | CASSQGGKMRETQYF
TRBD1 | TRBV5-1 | CASSPTGGFETQYF
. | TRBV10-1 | CASSESIAAGYTF
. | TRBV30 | CAWSSGQRAIGYTF
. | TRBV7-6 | CASSLFTGTDQPQHF
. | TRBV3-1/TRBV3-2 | CASSQEVGGVAHTEAFF
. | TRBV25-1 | CATKSGHTEAFF
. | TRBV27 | CASSLSFLGGGMGGYTF